Listed below are T cell receptor beta chains from one sample, sequenced in a study of control samples from healthy donors and cancer patients. Only in-frame clones appear in the TCRdb table, and some are missing; sequencing was by immunoSEQ multiplex PCR. The repertoire has some 74,000 clones, about 95% of them found once; the top ten carry about 2.7%. The source material was blood. The receptors stem from a woman under 40 in good health. Both conserved end residues are part of each CDR3. A D gene is named only where the DNA matches it firmly. The size entry is marked missing in some rows and otherwise reads once, few, many or a size class.

NA	NA	TRBV18	TRBJ1-6	CASSPPGRDSPLHF	TGTGCCAGCTCACCACCGGGGAGGGACTCACCCCTCCACTTT
NA	NA	TRBV7-9	TRBJ1-6	CASTFDIATSPLHF	TGTGCCAGCACCTTCGACATTGCTACGTCACCCCTCCACTTT
NA	NA	TRBV9	TRBJ2-2	CASSVERAPSTGELFF	TGTGCCAGCAGCGTAGAAAGGGCCCCAAGCACCGGGGAGCTGTTTTTT
NA	NA	TRBV19	TRBJ1-2	CASSTGTGNSYGYTF	TGTGCCAGTAGTACGGGGACGGGTAACTCGTATGGCTACACCTTC
NA	NA	TRBV15	TRBJ1-4	CATSRRKTGEKLFF	TGTGCCACCAGCAGGAGAAAAACAGGGGAAAAACTGTTTTTT
NA	TRBD2	TRBV5-4	TRBJ2-3	CASSLEAYGGTTDTQYF	TGTGCCAGCAGCTTGGAGGCTTACGGGGGGACCACAGATACGCAGTATTTT
NA	NA	TRBV10-2	TRBJ1-1	CASSPAPPGPEAFF	TGCGCCAGCAGCCCAGCCCCCCCGGGGCCTGAAGCTTTCTTT
NA	NA	TRBV18	TRBJ1-5	CASSPQVSHQPQHF	TGTGCCAGCTCACCCCAGGTCAGCCATCAGCCCCAGCATTTT
NA	NA	TRBV27	TRBJ1-5	CASSLMSGENQPQHF	TGTGCCAGCAGTTTAATGTCCGGGGAAAATCAGCCCCAGCATTTT
NA	TRBD1	TRBV28	TRBJ1-1	CASSPSPGGATEAFF	TGTGCCAGCAGTCCTAGCCCAGGGGGCGCGACTGAAGCTTTCTTT
NA	NA	TRBV2	TRBJ1-1	CASSRDAGFDATFF	TGTGCCAGCAGTCGAGATGCAGGATTCGACGCAACTTTCTTT
NA	NA	TRBV5-1	TRBJ1-6	CASSLEGIPSPLHF	TGCGCCAGCAGCCTGGAGGGGATACCTTCACCCCTCCACTTT
NA	NA	TRBV18	TRBJ2-5	CASSPGLRETQYF	TGTGCCAGCTCACCGGGACTGAGAGAGACCCAGTACTTC
NA	NA	TRBV30	TRBJ1-2	CAWSSKGVGYTF	TGTGCCTGGAGTAGTAAGGGGGTCGGCTACACCTTC
NA	NA	TRBV7-9	TRBJ2-3	CASSSRGDLTDTQYF	TGTGCCAGCAGCTCGAGAGGGGATTTAACAGATACGCAGTATTTT
NA	NA	TRBV19	TRBJ2-5	CASSSTPGLVETQYF	TGTGCCAGTAGTTCAACTCCGGGACTCGTGGAGACCCAGTACTTC
NA	NA	TRBV7-9	TRBJ1-6	CASSSNRDSGHSPLHF	TGTGCCAGCAGCTCGAACCGGGATTCTGGTCATTCACCCCTCCACTTT
NA	NA	TRBV7-9	TRBJ1-4	CASSLGVRTDEKLFF	TGTGCCAGCAGCTTAGGTGTAAGGACAGATGAAAAACTGTTTTTT
NA	NA	TRBV6-7	TRBJ2-5	CASSYWKRKAGETQYF	TGTGCCAGCAGTTACTGGAAACGGAAGGCCGGCGAGACCCAGTACTTC
few	TRBD1	TRBV29-1	TRBJ1-1	CSVERTGMNTEAFF	TGCAGCGTTGAAAGGACAGGAATGAACACTGAAGCTTTCTTT
NA	NA	TRBV27	TRBJ1-5	CASSLHTSNQPQHF	TGTGCCAGCAGTCTCCACACTAGCAATCAGCCCCAGCATTTT
NA	TRBD1	TRBV5-5	TRBJ1-5	CASSFGTGSQPQHF	TGTGCCAGCAGCTTTGGGACAGGTTCACAGCCCCAGCATTTT
NA	NA	TRBV7-9	TRBJ1-1	CASSRMTGTEAFF	TGTGCCAGCAGTAGAATGACAGGCACTGAAGCTTTCTTT
NA	NA	TRBV5-4	TRBJ2-7	CASSLDIPYEQYF	TGTGCCAGCAGCTTGGATATCCCCTACGAGCAGTACTTC
NA	NA	TRBV19	TRBJ1-5	CASSLDGLGPQHF	TGTGCCAGTAGCCTTGACGGCCTGGGGCCCCAGCATTTT
NA	NA	TRBV6-5	TRBJ2-1	CASRLLASPGNEQFF	TGTGCCAGCAGGCTACTAGCCTCGCCTGGCAATGAGCAGTTCTTC